A single sample is the source of the 17 T cell receptor beta chains below, sequenced in a study of T cell responses to AZD1222 COVID-19 vaccine. Produced via immunoSEQ multiplex PCR; TCRdb's table is partial and in-frame only. The repertoire holds more than 95,000 clones, with about nine tenths as singletons. Sequences were derived from peripheral blood, sampled on day 0 of AZD1222 vaccination. Receptor source: an adult in good health.

V and J are TRBV5-4 and TRBJ2-7; D call uncertain. V was shortened by 4 bases and J by 0 bases, with 11 bases between the two germline ends. This CDR3 is built from 14 residues. Germline V CDR1 and CDR2: SGHNT, YYREEE (reference sequence). The CDR3 reads CASSQPGSSYEQYF. The CDR3 DNA is TGTGCCAGCAGCCAACCCGGAAGCTCCTACGAGCAGTACTTC.

The chain recombines TRBV7-3 with TRBJ2-3, with D possibly TRBD1 on 6 matching bases. This CDR3 is built from 15 residues. Deletions cut 1 base from V and 2 bases from J, with 10 bases between. CDR1 is SGHTA and CDR2 is FQGTGA in the germline V gene. CDR3 region: CASSLMGAHTDTQYF. CDR3 sequence (DNA): TGTGCCAGCAGCTTAATGGGGGCCCACACAGATACGCAGTATTTT.

Of note for this clone: The same CDR3 is also encoded by other DNA sequences in this sample. This chain uses TRBV5-1 with TRBJ2-3; tentative D call: TRBD2 (5 bases). The germline V gene encodes CDR1 SGHRS and CDR2 YFSETQ. This CDR3 is built from 15 residues. V was clipped by 0 bases and J by 2 bases, with 10 bases between them. For the CDR3, the DNA is TGCGCCAGCAGCTTGGCCTTGGGAGACACAGATACGCAGTATTTT. Encoded protein: CASSLALGDTDTQYF.

The chain uses TRBV2 and TRBJ1-5, with TRBD1 identical over 7 bases. The J segment lost 4 bases and the V segment lost 0 bases, leaving 6 bases of the junction unmatched. This CDR3 is built from 16 residues. Germline CDR1 SNHLY, CDR2 FYNNEI. This CDR3 reads CASSEARAGGNQPQHF. DNA for the CDR3: TGTGCCAGCAGTGAAGCAAGGGCAGGGGGAAATCAGCCCCAGCATTTT. Full variable domain (rest looked up from reference TRBV2 and TRBJ1-5): EPEVTQTPSHQVTQMGQEVILRCVPISNHLYFYWYRQILGQKVEFLVSFYNNEISEKSEIFDDQFSVERPDGSNFTLKIRSTKLEDSAMYFCASSEARAGGNQPQHFGDGTRLSIL.

The V call is TRBV27, the J call TRBJ2-3, with unresolved D. The V end was cut by 2 bases, the J end by 3 bases, with 6 bases between. The CDR3 length is 13 residues. CDR1 MNHEY and CDR2 SMNVEV come from the germline V gene (reference sequence). The CDR3 sequence: CASSLGLTDTQYF. The CDR3 DNA reads TGTGCCAGCAGTTTAGGTCTTACAGATACGCAGTATTTT.

The rearrangement uses TRBV28 and TRBJ2-5, with no clear D. V was shortened by 6 bases and J by 7 bases, with 21 bases between the two germline ends. The germline gives CDR1 MDHEN, CDR2 SYDVKM. This CDR3 comprises 15 residues. The chain's CDR3 is CASRRTGPSDGTQYF. The CDR3 DNA follows: TGTGCCAGCAGGCGGACGGGCCCCAGTGACGGGACCCAGTACTTC.

The chain uses TRBV5-4 and TRBJ2-7, with 8 nucleotides matching TRBD1. The CDR3 is 14 residues long. Germline assignment: CDR1 SGHNT and CDR2 YYREEE (reference sequence). J gave up 5 bases and V 6 bases, and 10 bases lay outside the gene matches. The CDR3 sequence: CASTIRQGSHEQYF. CDR3 DNA: TGTGCCAGCACCATCCGACAGGGGAGCCACGAGCAGTACTTC.

This clone was detected once. The chain employs TRBV6-5 and TRBJ1-3; no definite D call. Germline CDR1 reads MNHEY; CDR2 reads SVGAGI. V was pared by 0 bases and J by 5 bases, with 8 bases between. The CDR3 loop spans 14 amino acids. DNA of the CDR3: TGTGCCAGCAGTTACTCGCCAGAACGAAACACCATATATTTT. It encodes CASSYSPERNTIYF.

The CDR3 spells CASSPGGKIGGEQYF. The CDR3 nucleotides read TGCGCCAGCAGCCCAGGGGGAAAAATTGGTGGTGAGCAGTACTTC. V and J are TRBV4-1 and TRBJ2-7; the match to TRBD1 covers 7 bases. CDR1 and CDR2 (germline): MGHRA, YSYEKL. This CDR3 spans 15 amino acids. Unmatched junction bases numbered 13, after V lost 4 bases and J lost 7 bases.

V is TRBV27 and J is TRBJ2-7; perhaps TRBD1 as D (7 bases). The CDR3 is made up of 17 amino acids. V gave up 1 base and J gave up 2 bases, with 18 bases separating them. Germline V gives CDR1 MNHEY, CDR2 SMNVEV (reference sequence). The CDR3 DNA reads TGTGCCAGCAGTTTATACCCCCAGGCGGGACAGCCCTACGAGCAGTACTTC. Translation: CASSLYPQAGQPYEQYF.

The rearrangement joins TRBV2 to TRBJ2-7, with TRBD1 as a possible D gene (5 bases). Germline-derived CDR1 and CDR2 are SNHLY and FYNNEI. Trimming took 1 base from V and 5 from J, leaving 15 bases between them. The CDR3 is made up of 15 amino acids. CDR3 sequence: CASSEGGHSTDEQYF. The CDR3 DNA is TGTGCCAGCAGTGAAGGTGGACACTCAACAGACGAGCAGTACTTC. Combining the CDR3 with reference TRBV2 and TRBJ2-7 gives the whole variable domain EPEVTQTPSHQVTQMGQEVILRCVPISNHLYFYWYRQILGQKVEFLVSFYNNEISEKSEIFDDQFSVERPDGSNFTLKIRSTKLEDSAMYFCASSEGGHSTDEQYFGPGTRLTVT.

The chain combines TRBV7-9 with TRBJ1-1; D uncertain. Trimming took off 1 base at V and 3 bases at J, with 9 bases between the two ends. Germline CDR1 SEHNR, CDR2 FQNEAQ (reference sequence). The CDR3 is 14 residues long. The CDR3 DNA follows: TGTGCCAGCAGCTTAGTCGCTCTGTACACTGAAGCTTTCTTT. Translated: CASSLVALYTEAFF. The full variable domain, completed using reference TRBV7-9 and TRBJ1-1, is DTGVSQNPRHKITKRGQNVTFRCDPISEHNRLYWYRQTLGQGPEFLTYFQNEAQLEKSRLLSDRFSAERPKGSFSTLEIQRTEQGDSAMYLCASSLVALYTEAFFGQGTRLTVV.

This clone was seen only once. This chain links TRBV6-2 or TRBV6-3 with TRBJ1-1; D perhaps matches TRBD1 (5 bases). The ends were cut back, 1 base at V and 1 base at J, with 19 bases in the middle. The CDR3 loop spans 18 amino acids. The germline gives CDR1 MNHEY, CDR2 SVGEGT. CDR3 DNA: TGTGCCAGCAGTTACTTCTTCGGTCGGGGAGGGGAGAACACTGAAGCTTTCTTT. This encodes CASSYFFGRGGENTEAFF.

The chain is built from TRBV12-3 or TRBV12-4 and TRBJ1-2; perhaps TRBD1 as D (6 bases). V was pared by 4 bases and J by 8 bases, with 11 bases between. CDR3 size: 12 residues. The DNA of the CDR3 is TGTGCCAGCAGTTACAGGGAAAGCGGCTACACCTTC. Protein product: CASSYRESGYTF.

The rearrangement uses TRBV6-5 and TRBJ2-5; tentative D call: TRBD1 (6 bases). CDR1 and CDR2 (germline): MNHEY, SVGAGI. Trimming removed 6 bases at V and 2 bases at J, with 16 bases between. The CDR3 has 15 amino acids. CDR3 nucleotides: TGTGCCAGCAGGGGTCTGGGGGCGAGGCAAGAGACCCAGTACTTC. Translated: CASRGLGARQETQYF.

In its sample, this clone was seen a few times. The V gene is TRBV6-5, the J gene TRBJ2-7; D is undetermined. Germline V gene sequence: CDR1 MNHEY, CDR2 SVGAGI. CDR3 length: 12 residues. V shed 11 bases and J shed 0 bases, with 11 bases lying between them. The CDR3 coding sequence is TGTGCCGTAGAAGGGTACTCCTACGAGCAGTACTTC. Translated: CAVEGYSYEQYF.

V usage is TRBV4-1 and J usage is TRBJ1-4; 7 bases line up with TRBD1. Trimming removed 1 base from V and 7 bases from J; junction bases left unmatched: 9. In germline, CDR1 is MGHRA, CDR2 YSYEKL. The CDR3 sequence is 16 residues long. The CDR3 loop is CASSQAGGTGFEKLFF. The DNA of the CDR3 is TGCGCCAGCAGCCAAGCAGGGGGAACAGGCTTTGAAAAACTGTTTTTT.